The 28 T cell receptor beta chains below were found in one sample sequenced in a study of cytomegalovirus exposure and HLA in healthy donors. This table comes from immunoSEQ multiplex PCR, and its TCRdb copy is limited to in-frame clones, with some not included. Of a few hundred thousand clones in the sample, approximately 83% were seen once. Sequenced input: PBMCs. These receptors came from a woman younger than 45 in good health and CMV-seropositive.

The rearrangement joins TRBV7-2 to TRBJ2-7; D possibly corresponds to TRBD2 (6 bases). Germline V gives CDR1 SGHTA, CDR2 FQGNSA. V dropped 5 bases and J dropped 5 bases, with 16 bases sitting between them. There are 14 residues in the CDR3. CDR3 in DNA: TGTGCCAGCAGCCCGGGACTCAACCCGGACGAGCAGTACTTC. This gives the protein CASSPGLNPDEQYF.

The chain carries TRBV4-1 and TRBJ2-7; the match to TRBD1 covers 7 bases. The CDR3 is 14 residues long. Trimming at V came to 1 base and at J to 4 bases, leaving 4 bases not matched to a gene. Germline assignment: CDR1 MGHRA and CDR2 YSYEKL. CDR3 coding DNA: TGCGCCAGCAGCCAAGTCCCCAGGGGGTACGAGCAGTACTTC. Its translation is CASSQVPRGYEQYF.

The gene calls are TRBV27 and TRBJ2-1; 14 nucleotides align to TRBD2. The CDR3 length is 14 residues. CDR1 MNHEY and CDR2 SMNVEV come from the germline V gene (reference sequence). Germline trimming cut 6 bases from V and 6 bases from J; bases unmatched to any gene: 1. The CDR3 loop is CASRGTSGGNEQFF. CDR3 bases: TGTGCCAGCAGGGGGACTAGCGGGGGCAATGAGCAGTTCTTC.

The chain links TRBV25-1 to TRBJ2-1; D is unclear. V was clipped by 6 bases and J by 8 bases, with 17 bases between them. CDR1 is MGHDK, CDR2 SYGVNS, per germline. This CDR3 is 14 amino acids long. The CDR3 protein is CASSLDNPLYEQFF. The CDR3 DNA sequence: TGTGCCAGCAGCCTCGATAATCCTCTGTATGAGCAGTTCTTC.

The chain recombines TRBV11-2 with TRBJ1-1; D might be TRBD1 (5 bases). The CDR3 has 16 amino acids. Trimming pared 0 bases from V and 5 bases from J, leaving 16 bases between. Germline V lookup: CDR1 SGHAT, CDR2 FQNNGV. DNA of the CDR3: TGTGCCAGCAGCTTAGAGGGGTACAGGTGGGGGACTGAAGCTTTCTTT. Amino acid sequence: CASSLEGYRWGTEAFF.

The rearrangement uses TRBV5-1 and TRBJ2-7, with a tentative D call TRBD2 (5 bases). The V end was cut by 4 bases, the J end by 2 bases, with 10 bases between. Germline V gene sequence: CDR1 SGHRS, CDR2 YFSETQ. The length of the CDR3 is 13 residues. CDR3 coding DNA: TGCGCCAGCAGCCCGGGAACCCCCTACGAGCAGTACTTC. Amino acid sequence: CASSPGTPYEQYF.

The chain is built from TRBV9 and TRBJ2-6; 7 positions agree with TRBD1. Germline V gives CDR1 SGDLS, CDR2 YYNGEE. The trim removed 4 bases at V and 0 bases at J, leaving 16 bases unmatched. The CDR3 length is 20 residues. CDR3 nucleotide sequence: TGTGCCAGCAGCCTCACAACGACCGGGACAGTTTACTCTGGGGCCAACGTCCTGACTTTC. This sequence encodes CASSLTTTGTVYSGANVLTF.

The chain carries TRBV7-9 and TRBJ2-7; D not certain. V gave up 5 bases and J gave up 5 bases, with 13 bases separating them. Germline V gene sequence: CDR1 SEHNR, CDR2 FQNEAQ (reference sequence). This CDR3 comprises 13 residues. CDR3 loop: CASSHSSPNEQYF. In DNA, the CDR3 is TGTGCCAGCAGCCACTCCTCCCCGAACGAGCAGTACTTC. Based on the CDR3 plus reference TRBV7-9 and TRBJ2-7, the full variable domain is DTGVSQNPRHKITKRGQNVTFRCDPISEHNRLYWYRQTLGQGPEFLTYFQNEAQLEKSRLLSDRFSAERPKGSFSTLEIQRTEQGDSAMYLCASSHSSPNEQYFGPGTRLTVT.

V is TRBV7-8 and J is TRBJ1-1; D is uncertain. The CDR3 spans 14 residues. Looked up from germline, CDR1 is SGHVS and CDR2 is FQNEAQ. V was trimmed by 2 bases and J by 4 bases, leaving 11 bases between them. The CDR3 nucleotides are TGTGCCAGCAGCTTAAGCACAGTACGCACTGAAGCTTTCTTT. It specifies CASSLSTVRTEAFF.

Details on this clone: The sample carries other DNA sequences with the same CDR3. This chain joins TRBV27 and TRBJ2-6, with 8 bases fitting TRBD1. The CDR3 is made up of 17 amino acids. Germline V gene lookup returns CDR1 MNHEY and CDR2 SMNVEV (reference sequence). The V gene end was trimmed by 2 bases and the J gene end by 0 bases; junction bases not matched to a gene: 3. The CDR3 here is CASSLTGGLSGANVLTF. The CDR3 region has the DNA TGTGCCAGCAGTTTAACAGGGGGGCTCTCTGGGGCCAACGTCCTGACTTTC.

This chain connects TRBV7-3 to TRBJ2-3; D is unclear. Germline V lookup: CDR1 SGHTA, CDR2 FQGTGA. This CDR3 has 12 residues. V lost 4 bases and J lost 4, with 6 bases in between. In DNA, the CDR3 is TGTGCCAGCAGCTCCGGGTCAGATACGCAGTATTTT. This sequence encodes CASSSGSDTQYF.

The chain joins TRBV4-3 to TRBJ2-5; TRBD1 or TRBD2 may be the D gene (5 bases each). Germline CDR1 LGHNA, CDR2 YSLEER. Trimming took 4 bases from V and 2 from J, leaving 11 bases between them. This CDR3 spans 14 amino acids. The CDR3 sequence: CASSRDGQQETQYF. The DNA of the CDR3 is TGCGCCAGCAGCCGGGACGGGCAACAAGAGACCCAGTACTTC.

V gene TRBV27 combines with J gene TRBJ2-7, with D perhaps being TRBD1 or TRBD2 (5 bases each). The CDR3 is 14 residues long. The germline CDR1 and CDR2 sequences are MNHEY and SMNVEV (reference sequence). With 6 bases removed from V and 6 bases from J, the gap between germline ends came to 18 bases. The CDR3 sequence: CASRPGPWLGEQYF. The CDR3 DNA sequence: TGTGCCAGCAGGCCGGGACCGTGGTTAGGCGAGCAGTACTTC.

The genes are TRBV6-5 and TRBJ2-5, with D unclear. Germline values: CDR1 MNHEY, CDR2 SVGAGI. The CDR3 contains 12 residues. Between the trimmed V and J ends, which lost 2 bases and 6 bases, there was a span of 7 bases. The CDR3 bases are TGTGCCAGCAGTTACAACTCCCAGACCCAGTACTTC. This codes for CASSYNSQTQYF.

CDR3 loop: CAWRAGGTSGNNEQFF. CDR3 sequence (DNA): TGTGCCTGGAGGGCCGGCGGGACTAGCGGGAACAATGAGCAGTTCTTC. V and J are TRBV30 and TRBJ2-1; 13 bases agree with TRBD2. Germline CDR1 is GTSNPN and CDR2 is SVGIG (reference sequence). The CDR3 runs to 16 residues. The V segment lost 3 bases and the J segment 5 bases; nucleotides outside the gene matches: 7.

The J gene is TRBJ1-5, the V gene TRBV28; 7 bases align to TRBD1. Per the germline V gene, CDR1 is MDHEN and CDR2 is SYDVKM. The CDR3 sequence is 17 residues long. After removal of 3 bases from V and 4 bases from J, the junction contained 12 bases not matched to a gene. This chain's CDR3 is CASSFSPGTVGNQPQHF. CDR3 DNA: TGTGCCAGCAGTTTCTCGCCAGGGACAGTGGGAAATCAGCCCCAGCATTTT.

V and J are TRBV28 and TRBJ1-2, with 10 nucleotides matching TRBD1. Germline CDR1 MDHEN, CDR2 SYDVKM. The V gene end was trimmed by 7 bases and the J gene end by 5 bases; junction bases not matched to a gene: 4. The CDR3 consists of 13 residues. The CDR3 protein is CASTRQGAYGYTF. CDR3 bases: TGTGCCAGCACCAGACAGGGGGCTTATGGCTACACCTTC.

V gene TRBV2 combines with J gene TRBJ2-2; the D gene could be TRBD1 or TRBD2 (7 bases each). The germline V gene has CDR1 SNHLY and CDR2 FYNNEI. Trimming took 7 bases from V and 1 from J, leaving 16 bases between them. CDR3 length: 16 residues. The CDR3 loop reads CASTRQGLRNTGELFF. DNA for the CDR3: TGTGCCAGCACGCGACAGGGACTAAGGAACACCGGGGAGCTGTTTTTT.

The CDR3 DNA is TGTGCCAGCAGCTTATCGAAGGACGCGGGTACGCAGTATTTT. Residues: CASSLSKDAGTQYF. The V and J genes are TRBV7-2 and TRBJ2-3; D might be TRBD2 (5 bases). V was shortened by 2 bases and J by 8 bases, with 14 bases between the two germline ends. Germline-derived CDR1 and CDR2 are SGHTA and FQGNSA. This CDR3 region has 14 residues.

The chain has TRBV7-2 and TRBJ2-3; 7 bases match TRBD2. There are 15 residues in the CDR3. Trimming at V came to 3 bases and at J to 1 base, leaving 4 bases not matched to a gene. Germline CDR1 reads SGHTA; CDR2 reads FQGNSA. In nucleotides, the CDR3 is TGTGCCAGCAGCTTGGCCAGCGGGGGCACAGATACGCAGTATTTT. Protein: CASSLASGGTDTQYF.

Only one count was recorded for this clone. The gene calls are TRBV13 and TRBJ1-4; D ambiguous. Germline CDR1 and CDR2: PRHDT and FYEKMQ (reference sequence). V was shortened by 3 bases and J by 7 bases, with 3 bases between the two germline ends. The CDR3 has 11 amino acids. Here the CDR3 reads CASSLGEKLFF. For the CDR3, the DNA is TGTGCCAGCAGCTTGGGTGAAAAACTGTTTTTT.

This clone has a handful of counts. The chain has TRBV18 and TRBJ2-7; maybe TRBD2 (5 bases). This CDR3 has 14 residues. Trimming removed 2 bases from V and 1 base from J, with 9 bases in between. CDR1 is KGHSH and CDR2 is LQKENI in the germline V gene. The CDR3 DNA reads TGTGCCAGCTCACCAGGGTCGGGGTCCTACGAGCAGTACTTC. It specifies CASSPGSGSYEQYF.

The rearrangement uses TRBV7-3 and TRBJ2-1, with 9 bases lining up with TRBD2. This CDR3 comprises 16 residues. Germline V gene data show CDR1 as SGHTA and CDR2 as FQGTGA. The V gene end was trimmed by 0 bases and the J gene end by 9 bases; junction bases not matched to a gene: 9. The CDR3 nucleotides read TGTGCCAGCAGCTTAACCCCTAGCGGGGCCTCCAGTGAGCAGTTCTTC. Amino acids: CASSLTPSGASSEQFF. Combining the CDR3 with reference TRBV7-3 and TRBJ2-1 gives the whole variable domain GAGVSQTPSNKVTEKGKYVELRCDPISGHTALYWYRQSLGQGPEFLIYFQGTGAADDSGLPNDRFFAVRPEGSVSTLKIQRTERGDSAVYLCASSLTPSGASSEQFFGPGTRLTVL.

This chain links TRBV1 with TRBJ2-4. TRBV1 is noted as a pseudogene. The CDR3 loop spans 16 amino acids. The CDR3 region has the DNA TGCACCAGCAGCCAAGATATACCTGGGGCCAAAAACATTCAGTACTTC. Its translation: CTSSQDIPGAKNIQYF.

The chain combines TRBV7-6 with TRBJ1-1, with D possibly being TRBD1 (5 bases). Trimming left V 4 bases short and J 5 bases short, with 17 bases between. Germline CDR1 SGHVS, CDR2 FNYEAQ. The CDR3 extends over 15 amino acids. The CDR3 reads CASSSMRGDGTEAFF. In nucleotides, the CDR3 is TGTGCCAGCAGCTCTATGAGGGGCGATGGGACTGAAGCTTTCTTT.

The chain is built from TRBV2 and TRBJ1-4, with D maybe TRBD1 (5 bases). V was shortened by 6 bases and J by 7 bases, with 18 bases between the two germline ends. The CDR3 loop spans 15 amino acids. Looked up from germline, CDR1 is SNHLY and CDR2 is FYNNEI. CDR3 in DNA: TGTGCCAGCAGCGTGCCCGGGGCCGGGGGTGAAAAACTGTTTTTT. Translation: CASSVPGAGGEKLFF.

The rearrangement joins TRBV2 to TRBJ1-1; D remains ambiguous. This CDR3 is built from 11 residues. Germline-derived CDR1 and CDR2 are SNHLY and FYNNEI. Trimming stripped 4 bases from V and 6 bases from J, with 6 bases between. CDR3 sequence reads: CASSAGPEAFF. The CDR3 nucleotides are TGTGCCAGCAGTGCCGGTCCTGAAGCTTTCTTT.

This chain uses TRBV6-5 with TRBJ2-7; the match to TRBD1 covers 9 bases. Germline CDR1 MNHEY, CDR2 SVGAGI. The CDR3 sequence is 14 residues long. The ends lost 6 bases at V and 3 bases at J; junction bases unmatched: 6. CDR3 region: CASSPGTGLYEQYF. The CDR3 coding sequence is TGTGCCAGCAGCCCCGGGACAGGGCTCTACGAGCAGTACTTC.